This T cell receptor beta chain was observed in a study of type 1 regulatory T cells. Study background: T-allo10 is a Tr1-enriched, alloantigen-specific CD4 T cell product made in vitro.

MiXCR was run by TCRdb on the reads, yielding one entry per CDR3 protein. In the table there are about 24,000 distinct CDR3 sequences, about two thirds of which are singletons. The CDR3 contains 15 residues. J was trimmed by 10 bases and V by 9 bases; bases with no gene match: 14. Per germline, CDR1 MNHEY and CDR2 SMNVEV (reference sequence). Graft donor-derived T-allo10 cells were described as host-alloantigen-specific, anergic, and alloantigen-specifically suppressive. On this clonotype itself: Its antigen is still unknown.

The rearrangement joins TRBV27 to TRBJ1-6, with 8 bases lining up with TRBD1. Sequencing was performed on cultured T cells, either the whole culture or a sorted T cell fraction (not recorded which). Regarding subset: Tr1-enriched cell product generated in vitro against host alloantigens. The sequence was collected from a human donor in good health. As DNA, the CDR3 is TGTGCCAGTCGCTCCACCCGGGACAGGCCCTCACCCCTCCACTTT. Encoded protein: CASRSTRDRPSPLHF.